This TCR beta chain was retrieved from a study of tissue T cells after allogeneic stem cell transplantation. Assay used: immunoSEQ multiplex PCR; TCRdb lists only in-frame clones, some missing. The data contain about 8,200 clones, around half of them singletons. Findings and caveats of the study: In patients and mice, blood and spleen missed much of tissue repertoire.

Concerning this clone itself: Its target is not known. Mouse names are used for the genes.

Time point reported: mouse harvest day 7 after allogeneic transplant. The graft held 10^6 splenic CD5+ T cells and 10^7 T-cell-depleted bone marrow cells. B6 (H2b) cells into BALB/c (H2d) mice; tissues taken at day 7 or 14. Source material: gut tissue. The TCR originated in a female BALB/c mouse given C57BL/6 T cells with graft-versus-host disease after an allogeneic hematopoietic cell transplant.

CDR3 sequence reads: CASSQDLGAAETLYF. The part of the CDR3 DNA that was read is TGTGCCAGCAGCCAAGATTTGGGGGCTGCAGAAACGCTGTAT. The chain employs TRBV5 and TRBJ2-3; D is possibly TRBD1 or TRBD2 (6 bases each). The read ends 1 residue before the CDR3 terminus; that terminus is restored from the germline J gene. The CDR3 has 15 residues. Germline V gene data show CDR1 as LGHNA and CDR2 as YNLKQL (reference sequence). The ends were cut back, 0 bases at V and 2 bases at J, with 9 bases in the middle.